These 2 T cell receptor beta chains share one sample of origin, sequenced in a study of blood T cell repertoires in COVID-19. The repertoire was sequenced with immunoSEQ multiplex PCR; TCRdb's copy has only in-frame clones and lacks some. In the table there are 95,000 or so clones, about nine tenths of which are singletons. The material sequenced was peripheral blood. Receptor source: a woman in her sixties or seventies with acute or convalescent COVID-19.

The chain links TRBV5-1 to TRBJ1-2; the match to TRBD1 covers 8 bases. With V trimmed by 2 bases and J by 4 bases, 7 bases remained unmatched. The germline V gene has CDR1 SGHRS and CDR2 YFSETQ. The CDR3 extends over 15 amino acids. The CDR3 spells CASSLEQGASYGYTF. CDR3 nucleotide sequence: TGCGCCAGCAGCTTAGAGCAGGGGGCCAGCTATGGCTACACCTTC.

The rearrangement joins TRBV21-1 to TRBJ2-1; whether TRBD1, the table's D call, matches the DNA was not checked. TRBV21-1 is a listed pseudogene. The CDR3 consists of 15 residues. The CDR3 nucleotides read TGTGCCAGCAACTCGGGACATCGCGCATACAATGAGCAGTTCTTC. Protein: CASNSGHRAYNEQFF.